The source of this T cell receptor (beta chain) is a study of molecular identifiers for immune sequencing clone quantification. The study's findings and limits: The sizes of highly expanded clones could be underestimated when identical TCR molecules share a barcode.

Naive CD8 T cells were FACS-sorted by CD8+CD4-CCR7+CD45RA+ markers. CDR1 is SEHNR, CDR2 FQNEAQ, per germline (reference sequence). CDR3 size: 14 residues. V was trimmed by 2 bases and J by 8 bases, leaving 13 bases between them. Methods described previously, with TCR primers listed, were used for bulk TCR libraries. TCRdb fed the PCR reads into MiXCR, producing one record per CDR3 protein. The table lists a few hundred thousand distinct CDR3 sequences, roughly 24% of them singletons. This clonotype was seen more than once but under ten times. Its antigen is unknown. The chain links TRBV7-9 to TRBJ2-1, with D tentatively TRBD2 (6 bases). This TCR derives from a human donor in good health. Some libraries in this study had Jurkat cell RNA spiked in. Sequencing used naive CD8+ T cells from blood, with Jurkat cell RNA spiked in. The subset denotes: FACS-sorted CD8+CD4-CCR7+CD45RA+ naive T cells. CDR3 loop: CASSLPGGGDEQFF. Here the CDR3 DNA reads TGTGCCAGCAGCTTACCTGGTGGAGGGGATGAGCAGTTCTTC.